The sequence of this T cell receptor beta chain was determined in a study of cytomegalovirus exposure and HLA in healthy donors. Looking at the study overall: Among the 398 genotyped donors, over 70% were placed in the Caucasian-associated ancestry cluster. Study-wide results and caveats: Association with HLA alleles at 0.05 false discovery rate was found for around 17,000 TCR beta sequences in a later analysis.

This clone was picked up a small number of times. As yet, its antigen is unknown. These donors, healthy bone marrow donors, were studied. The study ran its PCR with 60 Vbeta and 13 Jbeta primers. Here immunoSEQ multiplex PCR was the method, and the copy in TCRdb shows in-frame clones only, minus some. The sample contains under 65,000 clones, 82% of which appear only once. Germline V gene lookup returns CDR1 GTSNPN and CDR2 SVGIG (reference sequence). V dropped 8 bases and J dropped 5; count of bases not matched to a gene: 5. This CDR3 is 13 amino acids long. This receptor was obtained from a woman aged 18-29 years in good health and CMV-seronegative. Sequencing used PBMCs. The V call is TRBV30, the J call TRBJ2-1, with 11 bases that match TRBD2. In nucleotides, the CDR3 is TGTGCCCGCGGGACTAGCGGCAACAATGAGCAGTTCTTC. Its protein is CARGTSGNNEQFF.